This T cell receptor (beta chain) comes out of a study of cytomegalovirus exposure and HLA in healthy donors. As concerns this clone: The junction differs from germline at one of its ends, possibly a read error.

Researchers ran the PCR with 60 Vbeta and 13 Jbeta primers. The assay was immunoSEQ multiplex PCR, and TCRdb's table has in-frame clones only and misses some. Of about 84,000 clones listed, just under 90% are singletons. Germline V CDR1 and CDR2: MDHEN, SYDVKM. The CDR3 contains 15 residues. The sequencing sample was made of PBMCs. V gene TRBV28 combines with J gene TRBJ1-1; the match to TRBD1 covers 8 bases. This receptor was obtained from a man younger than 35 in good health and CMV-seronegative. The chain's CDR3 is CASREQGGVRTEASF. The CDR3 coding sequence is TGTGCCAGCAGGGAACAGGGGGGGGTTCGCACTGAAGCTTCCTTT.